Listed here is a single T cell receptor (beta chain). The antigen remains undetermined. PCR involved 60 Vbeta and 13 Jbeta primers. Profiling relied on immunoSEQ multiplex PCR, and the TCRdb table lists in-frame clones only, not all of them. The sample lists tens of thousands of clones, about four fifths occurring once. This specimen comes from a study of cytomegalovirus exposure and HLA in healthy donors. Points from the study as a whole: An observed cluster of highly shared sequence variants was recorded as a likely sequencing artifact.

CDR1 LGHNA and CDR2 YSLEER come from the germline V gene. Unmatched junction bases numbered 6, after V lost 2 bases and J lost 10 bases. The CDR3 loop spans 15 amino acids. J is TRBJ2-1 and V is TRBV4-3; 12 nucleotides line up with TRBD2. Sequenced: PBMCs. This clonotype was obtained from a man between 18 and 35 years old in good health and CMV-seronegative. CDR3 sequence (DNA): TGCGCCAGCAGCCAAATGGGACTAGCGGGCCGGGAGCAGTTCTTC. As protein: CASSQMGLAGREQFF.